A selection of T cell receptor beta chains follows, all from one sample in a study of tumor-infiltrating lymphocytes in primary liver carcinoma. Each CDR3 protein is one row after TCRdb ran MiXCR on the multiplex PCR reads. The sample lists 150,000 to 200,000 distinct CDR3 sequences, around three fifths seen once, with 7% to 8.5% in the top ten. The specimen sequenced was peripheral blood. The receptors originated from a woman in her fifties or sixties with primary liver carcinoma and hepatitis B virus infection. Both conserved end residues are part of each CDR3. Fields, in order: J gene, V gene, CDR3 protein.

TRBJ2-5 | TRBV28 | CASSSSGRAQETQYF
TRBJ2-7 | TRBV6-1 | CASTLWIGLASDEQYF
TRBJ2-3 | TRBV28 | CASPPRRAPLDTQYF
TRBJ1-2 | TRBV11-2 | CASSLSPLVTYGYTF
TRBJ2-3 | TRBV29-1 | CSAHGVAQYF
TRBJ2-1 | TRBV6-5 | CASSMGGLYNEQFF
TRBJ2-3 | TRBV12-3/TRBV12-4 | CASSLRDTQYF
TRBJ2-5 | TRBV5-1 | CASSLAGETQKF
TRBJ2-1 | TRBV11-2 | CASELEGVGNEQFF
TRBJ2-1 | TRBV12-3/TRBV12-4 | CASSPTTYNEQFF
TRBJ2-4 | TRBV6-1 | CASAEGTLLAKHIQYF
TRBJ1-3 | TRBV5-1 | CASSFDGNTIYF
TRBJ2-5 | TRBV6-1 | CASSQGGGSRAWFF
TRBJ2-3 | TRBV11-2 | CASSPRTSTDTQYF
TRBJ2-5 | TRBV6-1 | CGSSADPARETQYF
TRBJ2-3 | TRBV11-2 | CASSLHGIDTQYF
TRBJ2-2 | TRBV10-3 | CAISAAVTNTRELFF
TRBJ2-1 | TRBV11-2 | CASSLGKNVQFF
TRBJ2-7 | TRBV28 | CASSLPRVARAGYEQYF
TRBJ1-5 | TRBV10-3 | CAIKQDSNQPQHF
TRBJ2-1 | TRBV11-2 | CASSGRISVSSFNEQFF
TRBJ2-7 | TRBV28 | CASSGYLAGVYEQYF
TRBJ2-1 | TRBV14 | CASSQVVTSGGNEQFF
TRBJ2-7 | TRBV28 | CASKIGGGYEQYF
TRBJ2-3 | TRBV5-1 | CASSWGQVTDTQYF
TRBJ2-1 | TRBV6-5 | CASSYGLAMYNEQFF
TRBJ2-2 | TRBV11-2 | CASNLLAGDLAGELFF
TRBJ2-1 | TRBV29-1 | CSVVGGRGSYNEQFF
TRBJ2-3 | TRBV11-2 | CASSPRTCTDTQYF
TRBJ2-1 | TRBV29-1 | CSVAGTSGISYNEQFF
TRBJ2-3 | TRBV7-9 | CASSETSGTSTDTQYF
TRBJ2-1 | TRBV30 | CAWSSRPGIHERFF
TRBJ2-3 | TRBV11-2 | CASSLVGLATSTNTEYF
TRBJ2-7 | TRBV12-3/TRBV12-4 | CASRQTSGNYEQYF
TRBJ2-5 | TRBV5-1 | CASSVLREVQYF
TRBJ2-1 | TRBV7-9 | CASSPLTWTQRNNEQFF
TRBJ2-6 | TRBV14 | CASSQFHSGANVLTF
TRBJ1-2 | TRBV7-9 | CASSPDRSGYGYTF
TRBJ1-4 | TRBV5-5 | CASSLSHATNEKLFF
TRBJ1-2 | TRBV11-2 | CASNSNQGGYTF
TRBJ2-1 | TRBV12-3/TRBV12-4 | CASRPSLGGRGNEQFF
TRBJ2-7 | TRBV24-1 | CATSDSGGFEQYF
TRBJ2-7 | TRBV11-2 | CASSIGAGVGYEQYF